This passage covers 13 T cell receptor beta chains from one sample sequenced in a study of OX40 agonist ivuxolimab in advanced cancers. Repertoires were generated with immunoSEQ multiplex PCR, while TCRdb's copy carries only in-frame clones and drops some. The sample shows about 79,000 clones, approximately 94% of them seen only once. The starting material was CD4+ or CD8+ T cells sorted from blood, obtained in a trial of the OX40 agonist ivuxolimab. These receptors were taken from an adult with an advanced solid tumor such as melanoma, head and neck, liver or kidney cancer.

This chain links TRBV11-3 with TRBJ2-2; D unresolved. Trimming removed 4 bases from V and 3 bases from J, with 9 bases in between. Germline loops: CDR1 SGHNT, CDR2 YENEEA. CDR3 length: 14 amino acids. Here the CDR3 reads CASSSHEDTGELFF. The CDR3 DNA reads TGTGCCAGCAGCTCCCATGAGGACACCGGGGAGCTGTTTTTT. Full variable domain (rest looked up from reference TRBV11-3 and TRBJ2-2): EAGVVQSPRYKIIEKKQPVAFWCNPISGHNTLYWYLQNLGQGPELLIRYENEEAVDDSQLPKDRFSAERLKGVDSTLKIQPAELGDSAVYLCASSSHEDTGELFFGEGSRLTVL.

This clone was observed a single time. Other DNA sequences in the sample encode the same CDR3. The gene calls are TRBV15 and TRBJ2-2; D perhaps matches TRBD2 (6 bases). Germline loops: CDR1 LNHNV, CDR2 YYDKDF (reference sequence). The V gene lost 5 bases and the J gene lost 2 bases, with 12 bases spanning the gap. This CDR3 region has 15 residues. The CDR3 is CATSRGTVNTGELFF. DNA for the CDR3: TGTGCCACCAGCCGCGGGACGGTTAACACCGGGGAGCTGTTTTTT.

The rearrangement links TRBV2 to TRBJ1-2; perhaps TRBD1 as D (5 bases). The CDR3 contains 14 residues. Germline V gene lookup returns CDR1 SNHLY and CDR2 FYNNEI. Trimming took 3 bases from V and 4 from J, leaving 12 bases between them. The CDR3 sequence is CASSEAGQGYGYTF. CDR3 DNA sequence: TGTGCCAGCAGTGAGGCGGGGCAGGGCTATGGCTACACCTTC.

The rearrangement uses TRBV5-8 and TRBJ1-1; D not resolved. Germline values: CDR1 SGHTS, CDR2 YDEGEE. This CDR3 contains 14 residues. Trimming took 4 bases from V and 4 from J, leaving 14 bases between them. The CDR3 coding sequence is TGTGCCAGCAGCCATAACGGGGTCGGCACTGAAGCTTTCTTT. Translation gives CASSHNGVGTEAFF.

This clone was observed once. The chain carries TRBV7-3 and TRBJ1-1, with 8 bases fitting TRBD1. CDR3 length: 13 amino acids. Unmatched junction bases numbered 4, after V lost 5 bases and J lost 5 bases. CDR1 is SGHTA, CDR2 FQGTGA, per germline. CDR3 in amino acids: CASSLQGETEAFF. CDR3 coding DNA: TGTGCCAGCAGCCTACAGGGGGAGACTGAAGCTTTCTTT.

This chain connects TRBV5-4 to TRBJ2-5; D call uncertain. CDR1 is SGHNT and CDR2 is YYREEE in the germline V gene (reference sequence). The CDR3 is made up of 14 amino acids. Trimming pared 4 bases from V and 1 base from J, leaving 11 bases between. The CDR3 coding sequence is TGTGCCAGCAGCCTGGGTACGGGCCAAGAGACCCAGTACTTC. As protein: CASSLGTGQETQYF. Supplemented by reference TRBV5-4 and TRBJ2-5, the full variable domain reads ETGVTQSPTHLIKTRGQQVTLRCSSQSGHNTVSWYQQALGQGPQFIFQYYREEENGRGNFPPRFSGLQFPNYSSELNVNALELDDSALYLCASSLGTGQETQYFGPGTRLLVL.

J is TRBJ1-1 and V is TRBV4-1; D is unresolved. Trimming shortened V by 2 bases and J by 8 bases, and 12 bases separated the two germline ends. Germline lookup yields CDR1 MGHRA and CDR2 YSYEKL. This CDR3 has 13 residues. CDR3 nucleotides: TGCGCCAGCAGCCAAAACGAACCTAAAGAAGCTTTCTTT. Protein product: CASSQNEPKEAFF.

The V and J genes are TRBV28 and TRBJ2-3; D gene ambiguous. Germline V lookup: CDR1 MDHEN, CDR2 SYDVKM. This CDR3 comprises 14 residues. Trimming pared 4 bases from V and 4 bases from J, leaving 12 bases between. CDR3 loop: CASSSRTRADTQYF. CDR3 DNA sequence: TGTGCCAGCAGTTCCCGGACGCGCGCAGATACGCAGTATTTT.

V usage is TRBV6-1 and J usage is TRBJ1-3; D is unresolved. The ends were cut back, 6 bases at V and 0 bases at J, with 15 bases in the middle. CDR1 and CDR2 (germline): MNHNS, SASEGT. The CDR3 sequence is 16 residues long. The CDR3 DNA follows: TGTGCCAGCAGCGAACCGGGGTTAGACTCTGGAAACACCATATATTTT. The encoded protein is CASSEPGLDSGNTIYF.

This clone appeared a single time. The gene calls are TRBV28 and TRBJ2-1; D call uncertain. V lost 2 bases and J lost 4, with 6 bases in between. This CDR3 has 13 residues. Germline lookup yields CDR1 MDHEN and CDR2 SYDVKM. For the CDR3, the DNA is TGTGCCAGCAGTTTACGCCAGTACAATGAGCAGTTCTTC. Its translation is CASSLRQYNEQFF.

This clone showed up just once. The V gene is TRBV5-4, the J gene TRBJ2-3; D ambiguous. CDR1 is SGHNT and CDR2 is YYREEE in the germline V gene (reference sequence). The ends were cut back, 0 bases at V and 5 bases at J, with 10 bases in the middle. The CDR3 is 14 residues long. CDR3 sequence (DNA): TGTGCCAGCAGCTTGGAAGGCCATGGAGATACGCAGTATTTT. This translates into CASSLEGHGDTQYF. The whole variable domain, filled in from reference TRBV5-4 and TRBJ2-3, reads ETGVTQSPTHLIKTRGQQVTLRCSSQSGHNTVSWYQQALGQGPQFIFQYYREEENGRGNFPPRFSGLQFPNYSSELNVNALELDDSALYLCASSLEGHGDTQYFGPGTRLTVL.

The chain combines TRBV4-1 with TRBJ2-1; 10 bases map to TRBD1. V shed 4 bases, J shed 3 bases, and the junction held 3 bases outside the gene matches. Germline V gene data show CDR1 as MGHRA and CDR2 as YSYEKL. This CDR3 region has 15 residues. In nucleotides, the CDR3 is TGCGCCAGCAGCCTGGACAGGGGGAACTACAATGAGCAGTTCTTC. This encodes CASSLDRGNYNEQFF.

The V gene is TRBV7-6, the J gene TRBJ2-3; 16 bases match TRBD2. The CDR3 spans 20 residues. Trimming removed 4 bases from V and 1 base from J; junction bases left unmatched: 11. Germline V gives CDR1 SGHVS, CDR2 FNYEAQ. CDR3 sequence (DNA): TGTGCCAGCAGCTCCCGAGGGACTAGCGGGAGGGCATGGGGCACAGATACGCAGTATTTT. Amino acids: CASSSRGTSGRAWGTDTQYF. The full variable domain, rest sourced from reference TRBV7-6 and TRBJ2-3, is GAGVSQSPRYKVTKRGQDVALRCDPISGHVSLYWYRQALGQGPEFLTYFNYEAQQDKSGLPNDRFSAERPEGSISTLTIQRTEQRDSAMYRCASSSRGTSGRAWGTDTQYFGPGTRLTVL.